These T cell receptor beta chains were read from a single sample in a study of blood T cell repertoires in COVID-19. The method was immunoSEQ multiplex PCR; TCRdb's version includes in-frame clones alone and lacks a portion of them. The top ten hold roughly 2% of the sample, which has some 290,000 clones, roughly 91% seen once. The sample was PBMCs or T cells enriched from blood (not recorded which). These receptors were collected from a woman aged 40 to 50 with acute COVID-19. Each CDR3 is given with its conserved first and last residue. The D gene is left open where the match is weak. Where a row states a size, it is once, few, many or the class of an expanded clone; other rows omit it.

. TRBJ2-1 . TRBV5-8 CASSQGTEQFF TGTGCCAGCAGCCAGGGAACGGAGCAGTTCTTC
. TRBJ2-5 . TRBV14 CASSHRWARETQYF TGTGCCAGCAGCCATAGGTGGGCGCGAGAGACCCAGTACTTC
. TRBJ2-2 TRBD2 TRBV11-3 CASSPGYGGTGELFF TGTGCCAGCAGCCCCGGATACGGGGGGACCGGGGAGCTGTTTTTT
. TRBJ1-1 . TRBV11-3 CASSIRPRGYTEAFF TGTGCCAGCAGCATAAGGCCTCGGGGGTACACTGAAGCTTTCTTT
. TRBJ1-6 . TRBV2 CASNFNSPLHF TGTGCCAGCAACTTTAATTCACCCCTCCACTTT
. TRBJ2-1 . TRBV5-5 CASSLYSGSNEQFF TGTGCCAGCAGCTTGTATAGCGGAAGCAATGAGCAGTTCTTC
. TRBJ1-5 . TRBV19 CASSSRESNQPQHF TGTGCCAGTAGTAGTCGAGAGAGCAATCAGCCCCAGCATTTT
. TRBJ2-5 TRBD2 TRBV4-3 CASSQDAGGRETQYF TGCGCCAGCAGCCAAGACGCGGGAGGTAGGGAGACCCAGTACTTC
. TRBJ1-4 . TRBV7-9 CASSLAGSGSEKLFF TGTGCCAGCAGCTTGGCAGGATCCGGGAGTGAAAAACTGTTTTTT
. TRBJ2-1 . TRBV18 CASSPPGGRLSSEQFF TGTGCCAGCTCACCACCTGGAGGGAGACTATCATCCGAGCAGTTCTTC
few TRBJ1-4 TRBD1 TRBV4-1 CASSHQGQGALNEKLFF TGCGCCAGCAGCCATCAAGGACAGGGGGCGCTTAATGAAAAACTGTTTTTT
. TRBJ1-4 . TRBV28 CASSIPGSEKLFF TGTGCCAGCAGTATTCCGGGGAGTGAAAAACTGTTTTTT
. TRBJ2-3 TRBD2 TRBV5-6 CASSRAVAGRTDTQYF TGTGCCAGCAGCCGGGCGGTAGCGGGACGCACAGATACGCAGTATTTT
. TRBJ2-4 TRBD1 TRBV19 CASSIGNQGVIAKNIQYF TGTGCCAGTAGTATAGGAAACCAGGGGGTGATAGCCAAAAACATTCAGTACTTC
. TRBJ2-3 . TRBV30 CAWRAAGDTQYF TGTGCCTGGAGGGCGGCGGGAGATACGCAGTATTTT
once TRBJ1-5 . TRBV7-2 CASSLTGSNQPQHF TGTGCCAGCAGCTTAACCGGTAGCAATCAGCCCCAGCATTTT
. TRBJ2-7 . TRBV5-6 CASSKRTEQYF TGTGCCAGCAGTAAGAGGACAGAGCAGTACTTC
. TRBJ2-3 TRBD2 TRBV12-5 CASGLRLAGGPDTQYF TGTGCTAGTGGGCTCCGACTAGCGGGAGGGCCGGATACGCAGTATTTT
. TRBJ2-3 . TRBV6-6 CASISVSYLPDTQYF TGTGCCAGCATCTCGGTATCCTACCTCCCAGATACGCAGTATTTT
. TRBJ1-2 . TRBV5-4 CASSLVAANYGYTF TGTGCCAGCAGCTTGGTAGCTGCTAACTATGGCTACACCTTC
few TRBJ2-1 TRBD1 TRBV6-6 CASSYGQGPYNEQFF TGTGCCAGCAGTTACGGACAGGGTCCCTACAATGAGCAGTTCTTC
. TRBJ2-2 TRBD1 TRBV30 CAWRPKGQWPGELFF TGTGCCTGGAGGCCAAAGGGACAGTGGCCCGGGGAGCTGTTTTTT
. TRBJ1-6 . TRBV28 CASSMGRGGNSPLHF TGTGCCAGCAGTATGGGGCGGGGGGGTAATTCACCCCTCCACTTT
. TRBJ2-5 . TRBV20-1 CSARSGETQYF TGCAGTGCTAGAAGCGGGGAGACCCAGTACTTC
. TRBJ1-4 . TRBV7-8 CASSPDARVPTSNEKLFF TGTGCCAGCAGCCCCGACGCCAGGGTGCCCACTTCTAATGAAAAACTGTTTTTT